This entry lists 21 T cell receptor beta chains sequenced from one sample in a study of blood T cell repertoires in COVID-19. Method: immunoSEQ multiplex PCR; TCRdb's copy keeps in-frame clones and lacks some. The table includes 390,000 or so clones, 86% detected once. Sequencing input: peripheral blood. These receptors came from a woman aged 25 to 39 with active or convalescent COVID-19.

J is TRBJ1-1 and V is TRBV11-2, with D unresolved. The CDR3 length is 13 residues. V shed 7 bases and J shed 5 bases, with 14 bases lying between them. Per the germline V gene, CDR1 is SGHAT and CDR2 is FQNNGV. The CDR3 sequence is CASTQSGSTEAFF. CDR3 sequence (DNA): TGTGCCAGCACCCAATCGGGGAGTACTGAAGCTTTCTTT.

The V gene is TRBV19, the J gene TRBJ1-5, with a weak D call TRBD1 (5 bases). Germline CDR1 is LNHDA and CDR2 is SQIVND (reference sequence). This CDR3 region has 13 residues. V lost 5 bases, J lost 6 bases, and 11 bases lay in between. As DNA, the CDR3 is TGTGCCAGTAGTTTAACGGACACTCAGCCCCAGCATTTT. Its protein product is CASSLTDTQPQHF.

V and J are TRBV18 and TRBJ2-5; the D gene is possibly TRBD1 (6 bases). V was cut by 8 bases and J by 2 bases, with 18 bases left in between. Germline CDR1 and CDR2: KGHSH and LQKENI. The length of the CDR3 is 15 residues. CDR3 coding DNA: TGTGCCAGCCAACCGAACTTTGGACAGCAAGAGACCCAGTACTTC. Translation: CASQPNFGQQETQYF.

The rearrangement uses TRBV7-9 and TRBJ1-2; 8 bases align to TRBD1. Germline V gene sequence: CDR1 SEHNR, CDR2 FQNEAQ (reference sequence). With V trimmed by 5 bases and J by 8 bases, 10 bases remained unmatched. The CDR3 loop spans 14 amino acids. The CDR3 DNA reads as TGTGCCAGCAGCCTCATCGACAGGGGTGGGGGCTACACCTTC. Its translation: CASSLIDRGGGYTF.

CDR3 in DNA: TGCGCCAGCAACAAACAGGGGAGGACTGAAGCTTTCTTT. This encodes CASNKQGRTEAFF. The gene calls are TRBV10-2 and TRBJ1-1; 7 bases fit TRBD1. J lost 5 bases, V lost 7 bases, and 7 bases had no gene match. This CDR3 comprises 13 residues. Germline V gene data show CDR1 as WSHSY and CDR2 as SAAADI.

V and J are TRBV12-3 or TRBV12-4 and TRBJ2-5, with D possibly TRBD1 on 6 matching bases. This CDR3 spans 13 amino acids. The V end was cut by 6 bases, the J end by 1 base, with 9 bases between. CDR3 nucleotides: TGTGCCAGCAGAGACAGGCTCCAAGAGACCCAGTACTTC. Its protein is CASRDRLQETQYF.

The chain is built from TRBV6-5 and TRBJ2-3; TRBD1 agrees at 7 bases. This CDR3 spans 12 amino acids. Germline V CDR1 and CDR2: MNHEY, SVGAGI. V shed 8 bases and J 2 bases; nucleotides not matched to a gene: 1. CDR3 sequence: CASDRATDTQYF. The CDR3 DNA reads as TGTGCCAGCGACAGGGCCACAGATACGCAGTATTTT.

The CDR3 bases are TGTGCCAGCAGTGTTTGGGGGAGGACTGAAGCTTTCTTT. Encoded protein: CASSVWGRTEAFF. This chain joins TRBV2 and TRBJ1-1; D is perhaps TRBD1 (5 bases). In germline, CDR1 is SNHLY, CDR2 FYNNEI. V gave up 4 bases and J gave up 5 bases, with 11 bases separating them. The CDR3 has 13 amino acids.

The chain combines TRBV5-1 with TRBJ2-7, with 13 positions matching TRBD2. The trim removed 6 bases at V and 6 bases at J, leaving 3 bases unmatched. Germline CDR1 and CDR2: SGHRS and YFSETQ. The CDR3 consists of 13 residues. CDR3 protein: CASTGTSGTEQYF. CDR3 in DNA: TGCGCCAGCACTGGGACTAGCGGGACCGAGCAGTACTTC.

The chain employs TRBV9 and TRBJ1-2; D not certain. Germline V gene data show CDR1 as SGDLS and CDR2 as YYNGEE. The CDR3 has 13 amino acids. The V gene lost 2 bases and the J gene lost 6 bases, with 11 bases spanning the gap. The CDR3 loop reads CASSVSFSDGYTF. The CDR3 nucleotides are TGTGCCAGCAGCGTTAGTTTCTCGGATGGCTACACCTTC.

The chain couples TRBV6-1 to TRBJ1-6, with 9 bases fitting TRBD1. V was pared by 0 bases and J by 8 bases, with 8 bases of the junction left unmatched. The V gene's germline CDR1 is MNHNS and CDR2 SASEGT. This CDR3 has 17 amino acids. The DNA of the CDR3 is TGTGCCAGCAGTGAAGCTAGGGGACAGGGACGGGATTCACCCCTCCACTTT. Encoded protein: CASSEARGQGRDSPLHF.

V gene TRBV13 combines with J gene TRBJ2-1, with TRBD2 as a possible D gene (6 bases). Per the germline V gene, CDR1 is PRHDT and CDR2 is FYEKMQ (reference sequence). Between the trimmed V and J ends, which lost 4 bases and 0 bases, there was a span of 19 bases. This CDR3 spans 18 amino acids. CDR3 bases: TGTGCCAGCAGCTCCGGAGGTCGGGACGGGGGCTCCTACAATGAGCAGTTCTTC. Translated: CASSSGGRDGGSYNEQFF.

The chain joins TRBV7-8 to TRBJ1-2; TRBD1 might be the D (6 bases). Germline lookup yields CDR1 SGHVS and CDR2 FQNEAQ. The CDR3 sequence is 15 residues long. The V end was cut by 5 bases, the J end by 2 bases, with 15 bases between. The CDR3 loop reads CASSVRQVENYGYTF. CDR3 sequence (DNA): TGTGCCAGCAGCGTCAGACAGGTGGAGAACTATGGCTACACCTTC.

The CDR3 region is CASSEALHGGGADTEAFF. CDR3 DNA sequence: TGTGCCAGCAGTGAAGCGCTTCACGGAGGGGGCGCAGACACTGAAGCTTTCTTT. The chain has TRBV6-1 and TRBJ1-1, with 7 bases lining up with TRBD1. The V segment lost 0 bases and the J segment 3 bases; nucleotides outside the gene matches: 13. Per the germline V gene, CDR1 is MNHNS and CDR2 is SASEGT. This CDR3 spans 18 amino acids.

This chain uses TRBV4-1 with TRBJ2-7; 7 nucleotides agree with TRBD1. The CDR3 is 18 amino acids. The J segment lost 0 bases and the V segment lost 0 bases, leaving 11 bases of the junction unmatched. Germline assignment: CDR1 MGHRA and CDR2 YSYEKL. CDR3 amino acids: CASSQEVIQGYSSYEQYF. CDR3 DNA: TGCGCCAGCAGCCAAGAAGTGATACAGGGGTACAGCTCCTACGAGCAGTACTTC.

The J gene is TRBJ2-2, the V gene TRBV10-3; possibly TRBD1 for D (6 bases). V was shortened by 6 bases and J by 0 bases, with 11 bases between the two germline ends. In germline, CDR1 is ENHRY, CDR2 SYGVKD. CDR3 length equals 15 residues. The DNA of the CDR3 is TGTGCCATCAGGACGACAGGAGCGAACACCGGGGAGCTGTTTTTT. Protein: CAIRTTGANTGELFF.

This clone occurred once. This rearrangement joins TRBV6-5 to TRBJ1-2, with TRBD1 as a possible D gene (5 bases). The CDR3 length is 14 residues. V was shortened by 5 bases and J by 4 bases, with 14 bases between the two germline ends. The V gene's germline CDR1 is MNHEY and CDR2 SVGAGI. CDR3 bases: TGTGCCAGCAGTAAACTCGACAGCACCTATGGCTACACCTTC. Amino acids: CASSKLDSTYGYTF.

This chain uses TRBV2 with TRBJ2-5; TRBD2 matches at 8 bases. The germline V gene has CDR1 SNHLY and CDR2 FYNNEI. This CDR3 comprises 15 residues. V lost 5 bases and J lost 5; bases outside the gene matches: 10. The CDR3 region is CASSFSGGPNETQYF. The DNA for the CDR3 is TGTGCCAGCAGTTTCTCGGGGGGGCCTAACGAGACCCAGTACTTC. Supplemented by reference TRBV2 and TRBJ2-5, the full variable domain reads EPEVTQTPSHQVTQMGQEVILRCVPISNHLYFYWYRQILGQKVEFLVSFYNNEISEKSEIFDDQFSVERPDGSNFTLKIRSTKLEDSAMYFCASSFSGGPNETQYFGPGTRLLVL.

The genes are TRBV29-1 and TRBJ2-5; 10 bases map to TRBD2. Per the germline V gene, CDR1 is SQVTM and CDR2 is ANQGSEA. V shed 7 bases and J 1 base; nucleotides not matched to a gene: 6. CDR3 length equals 14 residues. This CDR3 reads CSAVAGGLQETQYF. CDR3 nucleotide sequence: TGCAGCGCTGTAGCGGGAGGCCTCCAAGAGACCCAGTACTTC. Based on the CDR3 plus reference TRBV29-1 and TRBJ2-5, the full variable domain is SAVISQKPSRDICQRGTSLTIQCQVDSQVTMMFWYRQQPGQSLTLIATANQGSEATYESGFVIDKFPISRPNLTFSTLTVSNMSPEDSSIYLCSAVAGGLQETQYFGPGTRLLVL.

The chain carries TRBV6-5 and TRBJ2-5; D is ambiguous. V gave up 4 bases and J gave up 5 bases, with 17 bases separating them. Germline V gene data show CDR1 as MNHEY and CDR2 as SVGAGI. The CDR3 has 15 residues. The CDR3 region is CASSSTLASGETQYF. The CDR3 DNA sequence: TGTGCCAGCAGTTCGACCTTAGCCTCTGGGGAGACCCAGTACTTC.

V and J are TRBV19 and TRBJ1-5; D gene unclear. CDR3 length equals 15 residues. Trimming cost V 4 bases and J 0 bases, with 10 bases left between them. The V gene's germline CDR1 is LNHDA and CDR2 SQIVND (reference sequence). CDR3 region: CASSTSGYSNQPQHF. The CDR3 region has the DNA TGTGCCAGTAGTACATCGGGATATAGCAATCAGCCCCAGCATTTT.